Listed below are T cell receptor beta chains from one sample, sequenced in a study of cytomegalovirus exposure and HLA in healthy donors. Sequencing used immunoSEQ multiplex PCR; TCRdb keeps in-frame clones, though not all of them. The data show 150,000 to 200,000 clones, about 75% seen once. The specimen sequenced was PBMCs. The receptors were gathered from a man in his forties in good health and CMV-seropositive. Each CDR3 is given with its conserved first and last residue. The D gene is left open where the match is weak. A row's size may be missing; if present it is once, few, many or a size class.

clone size	V gene	J gene	D gene	CDR3 protein	CDR3 DNA
.	TRBV5-1	TRBJ1-1	.	CASSLGGGKAEAFF	TGCGCCAGCAGCTTGGGAGGGGGTAAGGCTGAAGCTTTCTTT
.	TRBV5-4	TRBJ2-5	TRBD1	CASSRRTGQETQYF	TGTGCCAGCAGCCGACGGACAGGCCAAGAGACCCAGTACTTC
.	TRBV11-1	TRBJ2-7	TRBD2	CASSHGTSGASYEQYF	TGTGCCAGCAGCCATGGGACTAGCGGGGCCTCCTACGAGCAGTACTTC
.	TRBV2	TRBJ1-6	TRBD1	CASRSGTGVSPLHF	TGTGCCAGCAGGTCCGGGACAGGGGTTTCACCCCTCCACTTT
.	TRBV29-1	TRBJ2-2	TRBD2	CSVASGRIGGELFF	TGCAGCGTTGCTTCCGGGAGGATAGGCGGGGAGCTGTTTTTT
.	TRBV9	TRBJ2-2	TRBD2	CASNLAEGGELFF	TGTGCCAGCAACCTAGCGGAGGGCGGGGAGCTGTTTTTT
.	TRBV5-4	TRBJ2-3	.	CASSLRAPDTQYF	TGTGCCAGCAGCTTGCGCGCGCCTGATACGCAGTATTTT
.	TRBV5-1	TRBJ2-3	.	CASMVAPEADTQYF	TGCGCCAGCATGGTGGCACCTGAGGCAGATACGCAGTATTTT
once	TRBV11-2	TRBJ1-5	.	CASSLDFAGNQPQHF	TGTGCCAGCAGCTTAGATTTCGCAGGGAATCAGCCCCAGCATTTT
.	TRBV19	TRBJ1-2	.	CASSISTANYGYTF	TGTGCCAGTAGTATATCGACAGCTAACTATGGCTACACCTTC
once	TRBV9	TRBJ2-1	.	CASSFRGEQFF	TGTGCCAGCAGCTTCCGGGGGGAGCAGTTCTTC
.	TRBV5-1	TRBJ1-1	TRBD1	CASSARTGGVTEAFF	TGCGCCAGCAGCGCTAGGACAGGGGGTGTAACTGAGGCTTTCTTT
.	TRBV7-2	TRBJ2-5	.	CASSLEQTQYF	TGTGCCAGCAGCTTAGAGCAGACCCAGTACTTC
once	TRBV11-2	TRBJ1-1	.	CASSWHRASEAFF	TGTGCCAGCAGCTGGCACAGGGCGAGTGAAGCTTTCTTT
.	TRBV5-1	TRBJ2-7	TRBD2	CASSLPLAGPQGEQYF	TGCGCCAGCAGCTTGCCACTAGCGGGGCCCCAGGGGGAGCAGTACTTC
.	TRBV5-4	TRBJ2-7	.	CASSSGEPYEQYF	TGTGCCAGCAGCTCGGGGGAGCCCTACGAGCAGTACTTC
.	TRBV28	TRBJ1-2	TRBD1	CASSSTNRGRYTF	TGTGCCAGCAGTTCTACAAACAGGGGCCGCTACACCTTC
once	TRBV27	TRBJ1-2	TRBD1	CASRQGAYYGYTF	TGTGCCAGCAGACAGGGGGCTTACTATGGCTACACCTTC
.	TRBV5-4	TRBJ2-1	TRBD1	CASSARQGASPSYNEQFF	TGTGCCAGCAGCGCCCGACAGGGGGCCTCGCCGTCCTACAATGAGCAGTTCTTC
.	TRBV18	TRBJ1-2	TRBD1	CASSTGTGSNGYTF	TGTGCCAGCTCAACAGGGACAGGGAGTAATGGCTACACCTTC
.	TRBV6-5	TRBJ2-7	.	CASSTEGGSSYEQYF	TGTGCCAGCAGTACGGAGGGGGGGAGCTCCTACGAGCAGTACTTC
.	TRBV6-1	TRBJ2-1	TRBD2	CASSSSSGDYNEQFF	TGTGCCAGCAGTTCATCTAGCGGAGACTACAATGAGCAGTTCTTC
.	TRBV21-1	TRBJ2-7	.	CASSKPGYEQYF	TGTGCCAGCAGCAAACCAGGGTACGAGCAGTACTTC
.	TRBV11-3	TRBJ2-7	TRBD1	CASRSTGEGFREQYF	TGTGCCAGCAGGTCCACAGGGGAAGGGTTTCGAGAGCAGTACTTC
.	TRBV10-3	TRBJ1-1	.	CAISELGQNTEAFF	TGTGCCATCAGTGAGCTGGGGCAGAACACTGAAGCTTTCTTT
.	TRBV15	TRBJ1-2	.	CATSSGTNNYGYTF	TGTGCCACCAGCAGTGGGACAAACAACTATGGCTACACCTTC
.	TRBV27	TRBJ2-5	TRBD2	CASSYWSGAYQETQYF	TGTGCCAGCAGTTATTGGAGCGGGGCGTACCAAGAGACCCAGTACTTC
.	TRBV7-9	TRBJ2-1	TRBD2	CASSFQREGLGNEQFF	TGTGCCAGCAGCTTTCAGCGGGAGGGCCTGGGGAATGAGCAGTTCTTC
.	TRBV30	TRBJ2-3	TRBD2	CASEAGGDTDTQYF	TGTGCCTCTGAGGCGGGAGGGGACACAGATACGCAGTATTTT
.	TRBV7-9	TRBJ2-1	.	CAGGTDEQFF	TGTGCCGGGGGGACGGATGAGCAGTTCTTC
.	TRBV19	TRBJ2-1	TRBD2	CASSIRRGSSYNEQFF	TGTGCCAGTAGTATAAGGCGGGGGAGCTCCTACAATGAGCAGTTCTTC
.	TRBV7-2	TRBJ2-7	.	CASSVPGYEQYF	TGTGCCAGCAGCGTACCAGGTTACGAGCAGTACTTC
.	TRBV10-3	TRBJ1-1	.	CAISDRYQMNTEAFF	TGTGCCATCAGTGACAGGTACCAAATGAACACTGAAGCTTTCTTT
.	TRBV5-1	TRBJ2-5	.	CASSLPRGDPKETQYF	TGCGCCAGCAGCTTGCCCAGGGGGGACCCAAAAGAGACCCAGTACTTC
.	TRBV19	TRBJ2-3	TRBD1	CASSIDSQGARDTQYF	TGTGCCAGTAGTATAGATTCCCAGGGGGCGCGAGATACGCAGTATTTT
.	TRBV28	TRBJ1-2	TRBD1	CASSFRDSGGYTF	TGTGCCAGCAGTTTCCGGGACAGTGGTGGCTACACCTTC
.	TRBV6-1	TRBJ2-7	.	CASSDGTGTTLAGQYF	TGTGCCAGCAGTGACGGTACGGGAACAACACTAGCTGGGCAGTACTTC
.	TRBV7-8	TRBJ2-1	TRBD2	CASSVSGTSEVWNEQFF	TGTGCCAGCAGCGTTTCCGGGACTAGCGAGGTGTGGAATGAGCAGTTCTTC
.	TRBV9	TRBJ1-1	.	CASSVMEGVNTEAFF	TGTGCCAGCAGCGTCATGGAGGGCGTGAACACTGAAGCTTTCTTT
.	TRBV5-1	TRBJ1-4	TRBD1	CASSSGTGMQKLFF	TGCGCCAGCAGCTCCGGGACAGGGATGCAAAAACTGTTTTTT
once	TRBV6-1	TRBJ1-3	.	CASSEGYSSENTIYF	TGTGCCAGCAGTGAAGGGTATAGTTCGGAGAACACCATATATTTT
.	TRBV19	TRBJ1-1	TRBD1	CASIPEVTGVTEAFF	TGTGCCAGTATCCCTGAAGTCACAGGGGTGACTGAAGCTTTCTTT
.	TRBV4-2	TRBJ2-4	.	CASSPDLSGQAKNIQYF	TGTGCCAGCAGCCCGGACCTTAGCGGTCAAGCCAAAAACATTCAGTACTTC
.	TRBV7-6	TRBJ1-3	.	CASSLEIRSGNTIYF	TGTGCCAGCAGCTTAGAAATTCGCTCTGGAAACACCATATATTTT
.	TRBV10-3	TRBJ2-5	TRBD1	CAISESRGRGPETQYF	TGTGCCATCAGTGAATCTCGAGGCAGGGGGCCAGAGACCCAGTACTTC
once	TRBV28	TRBJ1-2	.	CASTPGQGAGYTF	TGTGCCAGCACCCCGGGTCAGGGCGCTGGCTACACCTTC
.	TRBV28	TRBJ1-2	.	CASRGRGGYTF	TGTGCCAGCAGGGGGCGGGGTGGCTACACCTTC
.	TRBV29-1	TRBJ2-7	TRBD1	CSVEAPGQGSSYEQYF	TGCAGCGTTGAAGCGCCGGGACAGGGGAGCTCCTACGAGCAGTACTTC
.	TRBV28	TRBJ2-6	.	CASSFKVSGANGLTF	TGTGCCAGCAGTTTTAAGGTCTCTGGGGCCAACGGCCTGACTTTC
.	TRBV5-5	TRBJ1-2	TRBD1	CASSTTGIRIWGYTF	TGTGCCAGCAGCACGACAGGGATACGTATCTGGGGCTACACCTTC
.	TRBV29-1	TRBJ2-3	TRBD1	CSGFRGSTDTQYF	TGCAGCGGCTTCAGGGGGAGCACAGATACGCAGTATTTT
.	TRBV19	TRBJ1-4	TRBD1	CASSIGDRVEEKLFF	TGTGCCAGTAGTATTGGGGACAGGGTGGAGGAAAAACTGTTTTTT
once	TRBV6-5	TRBJ2-7	TRBD2	CASRVSSGETYEQYF	TGTGCCAGCAGGGTTTCTAGCGGTGAGACCTACGAGCAGTACTTC
.	TRBV19	TRBJ2-5	.	CASRVRGSQETQYF	TGTGCCAGTAGGGTCCGAGGCAGCCAAGAGACCCAGTACTTC
once	TRBV18	TRBJ2-7	.	CASSPPTLRDEQYF	TGTGCCAGCTCACCACCGACCCTCAGGGACGAGCAGTACTTC
.	TRBV5-1	TRBJ2-5	TRBD1	CASQTGALQETQYF	TGCGCCAGTCAGACAGGGGCCCTCCAAGAGACCCAGTACTTC
.	TRBV5-1	TRBJ1-2	TRBD1	CASKGQGATVNGYTF	TGCGCCAGCAAGGGACAGGGGGCGACTGTGAATGGCTACACCTTC
.	TRBV4-1	TRBJ1-3	TRBD1	CASSQENTGGPGNTIYF	TGCGCCAGCAGCCAAGAAAATACAGGGGGTCCCGGGAACACCATATATTTT
.	TRBV7-8	TRBJ2-7	.	CASSSSPDSNYEQYF	TGTGCCAGCAGCTCCAGCCCGGACAGCAACTACGAGCAGTACTTC